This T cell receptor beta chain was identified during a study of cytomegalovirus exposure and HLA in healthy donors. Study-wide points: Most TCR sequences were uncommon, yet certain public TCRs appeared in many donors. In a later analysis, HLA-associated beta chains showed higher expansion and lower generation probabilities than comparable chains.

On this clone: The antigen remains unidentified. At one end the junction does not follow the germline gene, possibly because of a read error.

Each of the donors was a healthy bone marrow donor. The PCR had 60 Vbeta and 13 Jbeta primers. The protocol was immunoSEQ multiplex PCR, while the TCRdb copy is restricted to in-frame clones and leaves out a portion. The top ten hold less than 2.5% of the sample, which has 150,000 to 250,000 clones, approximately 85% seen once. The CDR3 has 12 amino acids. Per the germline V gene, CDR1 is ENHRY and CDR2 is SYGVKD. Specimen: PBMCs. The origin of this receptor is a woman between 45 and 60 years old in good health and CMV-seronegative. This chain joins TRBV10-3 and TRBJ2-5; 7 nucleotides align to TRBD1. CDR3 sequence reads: CAISESDQGQNF. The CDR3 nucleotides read TGTGCCATCAGTGAGTCGGATCAGGGACAGAACTTC.